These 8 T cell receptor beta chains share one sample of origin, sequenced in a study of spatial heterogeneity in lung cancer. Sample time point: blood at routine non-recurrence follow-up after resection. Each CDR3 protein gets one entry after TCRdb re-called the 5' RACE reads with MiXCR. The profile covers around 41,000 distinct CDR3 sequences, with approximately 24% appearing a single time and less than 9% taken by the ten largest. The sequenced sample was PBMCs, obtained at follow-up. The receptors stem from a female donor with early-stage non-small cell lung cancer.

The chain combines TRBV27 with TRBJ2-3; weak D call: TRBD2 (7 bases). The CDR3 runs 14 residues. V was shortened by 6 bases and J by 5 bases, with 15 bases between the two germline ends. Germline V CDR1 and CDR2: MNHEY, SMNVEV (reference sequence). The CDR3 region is CASRPAGTKDTQYF. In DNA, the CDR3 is TGTGCCAGCAGGCCAGCGGGGACAAAAGATACGCAGTATTTT.

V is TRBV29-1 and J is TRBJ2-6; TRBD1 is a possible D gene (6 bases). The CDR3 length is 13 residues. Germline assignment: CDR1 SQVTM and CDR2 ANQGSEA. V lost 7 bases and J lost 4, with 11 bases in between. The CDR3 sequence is CSAQGSGANVLTF. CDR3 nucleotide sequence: TGCAGCGCCCAGGGGTCCGGGGCCAACGTCCTGACTTTC.

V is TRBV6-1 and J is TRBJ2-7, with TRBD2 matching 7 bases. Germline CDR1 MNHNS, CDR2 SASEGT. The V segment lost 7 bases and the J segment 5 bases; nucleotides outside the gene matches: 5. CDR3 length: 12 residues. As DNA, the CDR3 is TGTGCCAGCACCGGGGAGGGAGACGAGCAGTACTTC. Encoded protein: CASTGEGDEQYF.

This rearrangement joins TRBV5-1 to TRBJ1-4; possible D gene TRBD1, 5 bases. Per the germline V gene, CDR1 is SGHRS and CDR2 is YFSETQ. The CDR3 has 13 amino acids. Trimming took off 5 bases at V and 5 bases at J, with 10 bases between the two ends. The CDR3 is CASSTGRNEKLFF. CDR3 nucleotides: TGCGCCAGCAGTACAGGAAGAAATGAAAAACTGTTTTTT.

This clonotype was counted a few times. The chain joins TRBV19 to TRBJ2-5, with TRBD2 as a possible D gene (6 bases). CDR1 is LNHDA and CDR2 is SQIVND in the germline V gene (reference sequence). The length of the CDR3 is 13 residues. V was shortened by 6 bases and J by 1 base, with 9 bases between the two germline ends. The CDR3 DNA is TGTGCCAGTAGCCGGGACTCCCAAGAGACCCAGTACTTC. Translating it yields CASSRDSQETQYF.

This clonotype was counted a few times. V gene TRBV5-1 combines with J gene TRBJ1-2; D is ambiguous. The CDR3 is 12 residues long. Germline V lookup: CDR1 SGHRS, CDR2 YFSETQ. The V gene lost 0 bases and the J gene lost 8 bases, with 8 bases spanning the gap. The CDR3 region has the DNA TGCGCCAGCAGCTTGGCCGGGTGGGGCTACACCTTC. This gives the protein CASSLAGWGYTF. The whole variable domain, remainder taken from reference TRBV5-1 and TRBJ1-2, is KAGVTQTPRYLIKTRGQQVTLSCSPISGHRSVSWYQQTPGQGLQFLFEYFSETQRNKGNFPGRFSGRQFSNSRSEMNVSTLELGDSALYLCASSLAGWGYTFGSGTRLTVV.

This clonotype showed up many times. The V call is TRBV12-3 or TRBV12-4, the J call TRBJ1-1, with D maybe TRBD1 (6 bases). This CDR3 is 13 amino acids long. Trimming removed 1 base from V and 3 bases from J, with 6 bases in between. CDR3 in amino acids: CASSLGTDTEAFF. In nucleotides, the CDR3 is TGTGCCAGCAGTTTAGGGACAGACACTGAAGCTTTCTTT.

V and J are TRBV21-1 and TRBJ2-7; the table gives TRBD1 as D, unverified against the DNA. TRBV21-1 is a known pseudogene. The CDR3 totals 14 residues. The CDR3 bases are TGTGCCAGCACTAACGGGACGGGGATCTACGAGCAGTACTTC. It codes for CASTNGTGIYEQYF.